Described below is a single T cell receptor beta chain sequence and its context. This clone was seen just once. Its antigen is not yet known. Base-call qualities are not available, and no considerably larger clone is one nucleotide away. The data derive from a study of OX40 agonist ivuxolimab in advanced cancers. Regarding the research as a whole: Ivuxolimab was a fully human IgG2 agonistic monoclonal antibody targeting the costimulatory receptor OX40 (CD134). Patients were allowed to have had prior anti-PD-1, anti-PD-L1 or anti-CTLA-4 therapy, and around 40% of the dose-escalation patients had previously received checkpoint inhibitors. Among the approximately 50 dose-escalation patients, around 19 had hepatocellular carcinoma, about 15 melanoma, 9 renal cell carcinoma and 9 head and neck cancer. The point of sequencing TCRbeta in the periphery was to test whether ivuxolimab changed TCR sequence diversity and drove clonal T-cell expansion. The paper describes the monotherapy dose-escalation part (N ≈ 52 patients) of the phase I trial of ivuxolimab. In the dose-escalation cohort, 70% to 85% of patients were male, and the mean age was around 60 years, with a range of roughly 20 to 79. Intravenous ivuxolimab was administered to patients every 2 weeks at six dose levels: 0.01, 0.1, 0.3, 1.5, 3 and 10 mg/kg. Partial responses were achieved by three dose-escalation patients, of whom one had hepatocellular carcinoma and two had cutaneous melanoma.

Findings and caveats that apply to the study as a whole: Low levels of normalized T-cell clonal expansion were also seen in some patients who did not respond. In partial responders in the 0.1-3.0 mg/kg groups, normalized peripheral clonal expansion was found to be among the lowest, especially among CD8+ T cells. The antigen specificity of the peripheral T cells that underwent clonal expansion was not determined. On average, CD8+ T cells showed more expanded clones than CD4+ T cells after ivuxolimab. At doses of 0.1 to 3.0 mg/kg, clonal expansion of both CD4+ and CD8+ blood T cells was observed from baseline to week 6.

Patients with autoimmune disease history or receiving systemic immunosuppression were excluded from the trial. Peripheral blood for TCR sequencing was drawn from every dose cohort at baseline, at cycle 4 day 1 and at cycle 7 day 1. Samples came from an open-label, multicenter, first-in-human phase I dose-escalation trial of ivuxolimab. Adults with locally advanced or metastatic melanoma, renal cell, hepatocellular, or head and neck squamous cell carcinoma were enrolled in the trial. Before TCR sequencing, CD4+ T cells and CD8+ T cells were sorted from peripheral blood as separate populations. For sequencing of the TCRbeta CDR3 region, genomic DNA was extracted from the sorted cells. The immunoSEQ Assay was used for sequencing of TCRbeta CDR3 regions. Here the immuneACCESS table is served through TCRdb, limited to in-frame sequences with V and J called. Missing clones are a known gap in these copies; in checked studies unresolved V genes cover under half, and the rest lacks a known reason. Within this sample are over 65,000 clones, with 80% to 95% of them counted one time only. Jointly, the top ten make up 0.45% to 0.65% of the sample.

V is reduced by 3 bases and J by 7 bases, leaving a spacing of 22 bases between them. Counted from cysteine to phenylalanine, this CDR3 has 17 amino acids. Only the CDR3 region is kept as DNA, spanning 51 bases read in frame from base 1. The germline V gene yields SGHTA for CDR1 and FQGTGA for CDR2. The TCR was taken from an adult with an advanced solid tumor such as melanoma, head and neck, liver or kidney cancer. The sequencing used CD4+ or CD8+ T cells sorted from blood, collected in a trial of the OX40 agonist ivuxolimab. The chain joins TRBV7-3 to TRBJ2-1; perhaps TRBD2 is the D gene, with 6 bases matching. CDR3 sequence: CASSFTGARALGNEQFF. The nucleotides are TGTGCCAGCAGCTTCACGGGAGCCAGGGCCCTCGGGAATGAGCAGTTCTTC. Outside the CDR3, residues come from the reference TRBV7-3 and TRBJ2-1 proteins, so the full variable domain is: GAGVSQTPSNKVTEKGKYVELRCDPISGHTALYWYRQSLGQGPEFLIYFQGTGAADDSGLPNDRFFAVRPEGSVSTLKIQRTERGDSAVYLCASSFTGARALGNEQFFGPGTRLTVL.